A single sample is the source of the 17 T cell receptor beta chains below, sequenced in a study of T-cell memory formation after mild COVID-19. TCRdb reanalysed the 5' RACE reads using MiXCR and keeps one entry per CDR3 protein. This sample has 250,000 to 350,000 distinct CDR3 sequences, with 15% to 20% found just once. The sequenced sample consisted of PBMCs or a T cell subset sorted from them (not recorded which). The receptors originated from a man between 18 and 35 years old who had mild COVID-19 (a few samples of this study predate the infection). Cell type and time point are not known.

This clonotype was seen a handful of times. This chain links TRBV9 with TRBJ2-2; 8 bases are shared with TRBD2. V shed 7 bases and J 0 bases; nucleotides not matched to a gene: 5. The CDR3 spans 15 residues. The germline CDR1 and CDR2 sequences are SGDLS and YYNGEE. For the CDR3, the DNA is TGTGCCAGCGCCATCGGGAGGGCGAACACCGGGGAGCTGTTTTTT. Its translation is CASAIGRANTGELFF.

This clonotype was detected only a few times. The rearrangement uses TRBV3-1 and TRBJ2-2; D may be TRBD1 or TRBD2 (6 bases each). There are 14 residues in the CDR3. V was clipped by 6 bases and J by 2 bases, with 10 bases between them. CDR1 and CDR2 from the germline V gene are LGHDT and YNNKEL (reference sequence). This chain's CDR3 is CASRGGRNTGELFF. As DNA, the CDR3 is TGTGCCAGCAGAGGGGGGCGCAACACCGGGGAGCTGTTTTTT.

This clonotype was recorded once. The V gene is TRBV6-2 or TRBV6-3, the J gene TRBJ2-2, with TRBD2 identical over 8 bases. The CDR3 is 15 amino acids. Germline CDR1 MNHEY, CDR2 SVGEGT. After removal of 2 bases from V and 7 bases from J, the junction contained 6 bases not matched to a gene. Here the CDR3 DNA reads TGTGCCAGCAGTTACCACGAGCGGGGGATCGGGGAGCTGTTTTTT. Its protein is CASSYHERGIGELFF.

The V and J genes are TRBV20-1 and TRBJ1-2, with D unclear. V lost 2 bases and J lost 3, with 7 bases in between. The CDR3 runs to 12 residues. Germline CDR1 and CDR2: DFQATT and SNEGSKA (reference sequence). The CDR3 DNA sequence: TGCAGTGCTAGATGGGGTCACTATGGCTACACCTTC. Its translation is CSARWGHYGYTF.

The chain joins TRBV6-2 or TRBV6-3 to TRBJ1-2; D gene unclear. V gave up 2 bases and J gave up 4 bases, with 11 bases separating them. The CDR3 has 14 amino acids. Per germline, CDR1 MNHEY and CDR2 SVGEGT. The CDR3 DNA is TGTGCCAGCAGTTACGGGGTCTACTCCTATGGCTACACCTTC. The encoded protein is CASSYGVYSYGYTF.

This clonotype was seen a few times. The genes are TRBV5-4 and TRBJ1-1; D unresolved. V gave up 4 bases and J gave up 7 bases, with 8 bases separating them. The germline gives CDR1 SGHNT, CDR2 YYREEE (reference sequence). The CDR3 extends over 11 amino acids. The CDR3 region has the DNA TGTGCCAGCAGCCGTGACGGTGAAGCTTTCTTT. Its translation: CASSRDGEAFF.

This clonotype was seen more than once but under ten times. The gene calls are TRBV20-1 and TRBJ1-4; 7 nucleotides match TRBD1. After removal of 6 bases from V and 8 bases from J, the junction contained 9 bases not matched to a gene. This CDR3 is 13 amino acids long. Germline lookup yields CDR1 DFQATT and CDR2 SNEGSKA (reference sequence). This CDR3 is CSASQGEEEKLFF. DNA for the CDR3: TGCAGTGCGTCTCAGGGGGAAGAAGAAAAACTGTTTTTT.

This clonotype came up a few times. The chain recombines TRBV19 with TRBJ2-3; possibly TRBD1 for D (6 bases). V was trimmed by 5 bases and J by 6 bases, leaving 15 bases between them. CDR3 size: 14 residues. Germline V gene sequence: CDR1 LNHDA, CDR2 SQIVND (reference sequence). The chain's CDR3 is CASSPLDSRDTQYF. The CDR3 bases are TGTGCCAGTAGTCCCCTGGACAGTCGGGATACGCAGTATTTT. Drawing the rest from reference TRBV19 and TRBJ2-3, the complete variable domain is DGGITQSPKYLFRKEGQNVTLSCEQNLNHDAMYWYRQDPGQGLRLIYYSQIVNDFQKGDIAEGYSVSREKKESFPLTVTSAQKNPTAFYLCASSPLDSRDTQYFGPGTRLTVL.

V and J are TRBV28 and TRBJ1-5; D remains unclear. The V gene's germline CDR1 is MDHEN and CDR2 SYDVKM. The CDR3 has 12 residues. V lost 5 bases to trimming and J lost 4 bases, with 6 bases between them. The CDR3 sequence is CASSKPNQPQHF. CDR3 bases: TGTGCCAGCAGTAAGCCTAATCAGCCCCAGCATTTT.

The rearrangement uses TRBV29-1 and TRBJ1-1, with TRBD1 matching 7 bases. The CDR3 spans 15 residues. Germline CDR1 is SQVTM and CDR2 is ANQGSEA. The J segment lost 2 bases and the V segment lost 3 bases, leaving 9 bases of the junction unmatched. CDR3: CSVEGVGTENTEAFF. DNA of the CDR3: TGCAGCGTTGAGGGGGTCGGGACAGAAAACACTGAAGCTTTCTTT.

The CDR3 DNA is TGTGCCAGTAGTTCCGGGGACATTCAGTACTTC. Protein product: CASSSGDIQYF. This chain uses TRBV19 with TRBJ2-4; TRBD2 is a possible D gene (5 bases). The CDR3 spans 11 residues. Germline V CDR1 and CDR2: LNHDA, SQIVND (reference sequence). The germline V and J ends were trimmed by 5 bases and 8 bases, with 7 bases remaining between them.

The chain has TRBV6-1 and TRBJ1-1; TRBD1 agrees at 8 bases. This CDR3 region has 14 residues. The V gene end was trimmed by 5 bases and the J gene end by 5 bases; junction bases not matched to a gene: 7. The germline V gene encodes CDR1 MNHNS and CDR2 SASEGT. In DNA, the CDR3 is TGTGCCAGCAGTAGGACAGGGCCGAAAACTGAAGCTTTCTTT. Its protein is CASSRTGPKTEAFF.

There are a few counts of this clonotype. CDR3 nucleotide sequence: TGTGCCAGCTCGCCGGCAGGGGGCTGGACCTACGAGCAGTACTTC. Translating gives CASSPAGGWTYEQYF. V and J are TRBV6-6 and TRBJ2-7; 8 bases match TRBD1. CDR3 length: 15 residues. Germline V CDR1 and CDR2: MNHNY, SVGAGI (reference sequence). With 8 bases clipped from V and 2 bases from J, the junction kept 11 bases outside the gene matches.

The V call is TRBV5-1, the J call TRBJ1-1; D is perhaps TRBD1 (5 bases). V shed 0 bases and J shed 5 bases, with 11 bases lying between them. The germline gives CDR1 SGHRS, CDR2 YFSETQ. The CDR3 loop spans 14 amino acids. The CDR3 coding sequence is TGCGCCAGCAGCTTGGTCTCGGGACTGACTGAAGCTTTCTTT. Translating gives CASSLVSGLTEAFF. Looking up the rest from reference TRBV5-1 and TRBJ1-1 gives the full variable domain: KAGVTQTPRYLIKTRGQQVTLSCSPISGHRSVSWYQQTPGQGLQFLFEYFSETQRNKGNFPGRFSGRQFSNSRSEMNVSTLELGDSALYLCASSLVSGLTEAFFGQGTRLTVV.

The CDR3 nucleotides read TGTGCCAGCAGCTTGAAGGGTATCAACTATGGCTACACCTTC. Translation: CASSLKGINYGYTF. The chain employs TRBV7-2 and TRBJ1-2; D not resolved. Per germline, CDR1 SGHTA and CDR2 FQGNSA. The CDR3 consists of 14 residues. V was cut by 3 bases and J by 2 bases, with 10 bases left in between.

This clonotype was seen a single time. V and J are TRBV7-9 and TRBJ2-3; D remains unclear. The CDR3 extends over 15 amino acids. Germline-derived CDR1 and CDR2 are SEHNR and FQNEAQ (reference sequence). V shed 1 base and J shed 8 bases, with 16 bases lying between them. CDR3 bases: TGTGCCAGCAGCTTAGTGTCGACGAAGGTGGCTACGCAGTATTTT. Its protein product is CASSLVSTKVATQYF.

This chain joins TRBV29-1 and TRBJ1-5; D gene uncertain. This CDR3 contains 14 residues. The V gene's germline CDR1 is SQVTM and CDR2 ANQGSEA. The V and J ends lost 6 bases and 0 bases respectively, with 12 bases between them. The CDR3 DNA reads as TGCAGCGTCGCAGATCCACTTAGCAATCAGCCCCAGCATTTT. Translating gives CSVADPLSNQPQHF.